These T cell receptor beta chains were read from a single sample in a study of CD8 T cells in ankylosing spondylitis. TCRdb redid the calling of the 5' RACE reads with MiXCR, one entry per CDR3 protein. The table shows roughly 250,000 distinct CDR3 sequences, with under 12% occurring only once. The sequenced sample was blood, either unsorted or a sorted T cell fraction (not recorded which). The receptors come from a male donor with ankylosing spondylitis or in good health (not recorded which). The CDR3 runs from the conserved cysteine through the conserved F or W. The D gene is left open where the match is weak. A row's size may be missing; if present it is once, few, many or a size class.

>-|TRBJ1-6|TRBV7-9|-
CASSRWHNVNSPLHF
TGTGCCAGCAGCCGTTGGCACAACGTTAATTCACCCCTCCACTTT
>TRBD1|TRBJ2-7|TRBV10-3|many
CAISESVGQGASYEQYF
TGTGCCATCAGTGAAAGTGTCGGACAGGGGGCCTCCTACGAGCAGTACTTC
>-|TRBJ2-5|TRBV20-1|-
CSANSDSGIRETQYF
TGCAGTGCTAACAGTGACTCAGGGATTCGTGAGACCCAGTACTTC
>TRBD1|TRBJ1-5|TRBV7-2|many
CASSIDRGNQPQHF
TGTGCCAGCAGTATCGACAGGGGCAATCAGCCCCAGCATTTT
>-|TRBJ1-1|TRBV6-6|many
CASTSPSNTEAFF
TGTGCCAGCACTAGCCCCTCGAACACTGAAGCTTTCTTT
>TRBD1|TRBJ1-1|TRBV3-1|many
CASSQRTGTGITEAFF
TGTGCCAGCAGCCAAAGAACCGGGACAGGGATCACTGAAGCTTTCTTT
>-|TRBJ2-3|TRBV20-1|many
CSASRLPSTDTQYF
TGCAGTGCTAGTAGGCTACCTAGCACAGATACGCAGTATTTT
>-|TRBJ1-1|TRBV7-2|many
CASSLQVMNTEAFF
TGTGCCAGCAGCTTGCAAGTTATGAACACTGAAGCTTTCTTT
>-|TRBJ1-4|TRBV6-1|-
CASSSITNPTNEKLFF
TGTGCCAGCAGCTCAATAACTAATCCAACTAATGAAAAACTGTTTTTT
>-|TRBJ2-7|TRBV20-1|many
CSARDQGTGQQYF
TGCAGTGCTAGAGATCAGGGAACAGGCCAGCAGTACTTC
>TRBD2|TRBJ2-3|TRBV25-1|few
CASLAGGATDTQYF
TGTGCCAGTCTAGCGGGGGGGGCCACAGATACGCAGTATTTT
>-|TRBJ2-5|TRBV5-5|many
CASSYTLPPEQYF
TGTGCCAGCAGCTATACCCTCCCTCCGGAGCAGTACTTC
>-|TRBJ1-4|TRBV6-6|many
CASSYSTAANEKLFF
TGTGCCAGCAGTTACTCGACGGCCGCGAATGAAAAACTGTTTTTT
>TRBD2|TRBJ2-7|TRBV12-3/TRBV12-4|many
CASSQGEGREQYF
TGTGCCAGCAGTCAAGGGGAGGGGCGCGAGCAGTACTTC
>-|TRBJ1-1|TRBV25-1|-
CASRGTHGTEAFF
TGTGCCAGCAGGGGCACTCATGGCACTGAAGCTTTCTTT
>TRBD1|TRBJ2-1|TRBV10-1|many
CASSEGQGLYNEQFF
TGCGCCAGCAGTGAGGGACAGGGCCTCTACAATGAGCAGTTCTTC
>TRBD1|TRBJ1-1|TRBV10-2|many
CASRQGGTEAFF
TGTGCCAGCCGACAGGGCGGCACTGAAGCTTTCTTT
>TRBD1|TRBJ2-7|TRBV30|many
CAWSLGQGPYEQYF
TGTGCCTGGAGTTTAGGACAGGGACCCTACGAGCAGTACTTC
>-|TRBJ2-6|TRBV20-1|many
CSADPLTSSGANVLTF
TGCAGTGCCGATCCTCTAACGAGCTCTGGGGCCAACGTCCTGACTTTC
>-|TRBJ2-3|TRBV11-1|-
CASSHLTPTDTQYF
TGTGCCAGCAGTCACTTGACCCCCACAGATACGCAGTATTTT
>-|TRBJ1-2|TRBV7-9|many
CASSSAGTSGYGYTF
TGTGCCAGCAGCTCGGCCGGGACATCGGGCTATGGCTACACCTTC
>-|TRBJ1-1|TRBV12-3/TRBV12-4|many
CASSSGKTGPLNTEAFF
TGTGCCAGCAGTTCGGGAAAGACAGGCCCTTTGAACACTGAAGCTTTCTTT
>-|TRBJ1-1|TRBV7-2|many
CASSQGHRPLEAFF
TGTGCCAGCAGCCAGGGCCACAGACCTCTTGAAGCTTTCTTT
>TRBD1|TRBJ2-7|TRBV5-1|many
CASSLGGGTGAYEQYF
TGCGCCAGCAGCTTGGGAGGGGGGACAGGCGCCTACGAGCAGTACTTC
>-|TRBJ2-1|TRBV12-3/TRBV12-4|many
CASSGRGGGPYNEQFF
TGTGCCAGCAGTGGCCGGGGAGGGGGCCCCTACAATGAGCAGTTCTTC
>-|TRBJ2-2|TRBV4-2|many
CASSQDRATGELFF
TGTGCCAGCAGCCAAGATCGAGCAACCGGGGAGCTGTTTTTT
>TRBD1|TRBJ2-7|TRBV7-9|many
CASSTSGQGKRGYEQYF
TGTGCCAGCAGCACCTCGGGACAGGGAAAAAGAGGCTACGAGCAGTACTTC
>-|TRBJ2-7|TRBV11-3|-
CASSLGEKYEQCF
TGTGCCAGCAGCTTGGGCGAGAAATACGAGCAGTGCTTC
>TRBD1|TRBJ1-2|TRBV5-1|many
CASSLEGGRSYGYTF
TGCGCCAGCAGCTTGGAAGGGGGCAGGTCCTATGGCTACACCTTC
>TRBD1|TRBJ1-6|TRBV12-3/TRBV12-4|many
CASSPRGQGMGSPLHF
TGTGCCAGCAGTCCCCGGGGACAGGGTATGGGGTCACCCCTCCACTTT
>-|TRBJ2-1|TRBV6-1|many
CATGWTGARNEQFF
TGTGCCACTGGGTGGACGGGAGCGAGAAATGAGCAGTTCTTC
>-|TRBJ2-2|TRBV15|few
CATISTDTGELFF
TGTGCCACCATCTCAACAGACACCGGGGAGCTGTTTTTT
>TRBD1|TRBJ1-5|TRBV6-5|few
CASSYGQGLNQPQHF
TGTGCCAGCAGTTACGGACAGGGCCTCAATCAGCCCCAGCATTTT
>TRBD2|TRBJ2-7|TRBV12-3/TRBV12-4|many
CASSLEAGGEQYF
TGTGCCAGCAGTTTAGAGGCGGGAGGCGAGCAGTACTTC
>TRBD2|TRBJ2-5|TRBV11-2|many
CASSFGLAGGETQYF
TGTGCCAGCAGCTTTGGTCTAGCGGGAGGAGAGACCCAGTACTTC
>-|TRBJ1-1|TRBV6-1|few
CASLSGGLREAFF
TGTGCCAGCCTGTCTGGGGGGCTACGTGAAGCTTTCTTT
>-|TRBJ1-5|TRBV4-2|many
CASSQDYGGPGNQPQHF
TGTGCCAGCAGCCAAGATTACGGGGGGCCGGGCAATCAGCCCCAGCATTTT
>-|TRBJ1-5|TRBV7-2|many
CASSLAREQPQHF
TGTGCCAGCAGCTTAGCCAGGGAACAGCCCCAGCATTTT
>TRBD2|TRBJ2-5|TRBV20-1|many
CSARRGLAYQETQYF
TGCAGTGCTAGAAGGGGACTAGCGTACCAAGAGACCCAGTACTTC